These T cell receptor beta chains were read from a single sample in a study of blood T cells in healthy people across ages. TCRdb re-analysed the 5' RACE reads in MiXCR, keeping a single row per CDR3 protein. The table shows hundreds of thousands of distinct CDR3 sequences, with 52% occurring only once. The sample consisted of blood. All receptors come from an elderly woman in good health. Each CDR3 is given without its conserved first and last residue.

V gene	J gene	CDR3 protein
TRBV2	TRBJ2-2	AAMRGARNTGELF
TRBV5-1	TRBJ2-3	ASSLNVEDTQY
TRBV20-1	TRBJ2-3	SARPGADTQY
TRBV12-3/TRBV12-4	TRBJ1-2	ASSRDRGPDYGYT
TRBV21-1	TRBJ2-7	ASSKVAVGTYEQY
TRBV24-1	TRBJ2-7	ATSDDRSPYEQY
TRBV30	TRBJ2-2	ALTTSGRNTGELF
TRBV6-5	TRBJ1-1	ASSVWENTEAF
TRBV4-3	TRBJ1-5	ASSQDWTGDAGPQH
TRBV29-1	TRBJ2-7	SVGIPSSYEQY
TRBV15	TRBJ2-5	ATSSSLARGQETQY
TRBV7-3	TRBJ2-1	ASSFRPGSYEQF
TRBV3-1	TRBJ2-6	ASSQDRAGGSGANVLT
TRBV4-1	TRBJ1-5	ASSQGPLLGNQPQH
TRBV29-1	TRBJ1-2	SVTDSSYGYT
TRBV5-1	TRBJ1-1	ASSLASAGSGTEAF
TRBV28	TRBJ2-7	ASRPPKGLAGEQY
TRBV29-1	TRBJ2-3	SVVPNLGFSDTQY